This T cell receptor beta chain was identified during a study of blood T cell repertoires in COVID-19. Across the study: PBMCs, B-cell-depleted T cells, or T cells were the source of the cDNA or gDNA that made up the material.

Trimming cost V 2 bases and J 0 bases, with 11 bases left between them. This CDR3 has 16 amino acids. CDR1 is LNHDA, CDR2 SQIVND, per germline (reference sequence). Original data processing: How many nucleated cells were present was estimated from reference gene primer amplification. Sequencing was performed with immunoSEQ multiplex PCR; in TCRdb, only in-frame clones are kept and a portion is missing. V and J calls and clone size are given by that table; D and trimming were obtained from the DNA. The sample includes approximately 360,000 clones, 75% to 90% seen only once; the top ten take 5% to 6%. Participants were aged about 18 to 90 years, lived in 25 or so US areas, and enrolled virtually. Participant-given clinical history determined each cohort assignment.

Sequencing was done on a sample of PBMCs or T cells enriched from blood (not recorded which). The chain joins TRBV19 to TRBJ2-1; a possible D gene is TRBD2 (5 bases). The clonotype comes from a woman between 45 and 60 years old who had recovered from COVID-19. CDR3 region: CASSILARSSYNEQFF. The DNA for the CDR3 is TGTGCCAGTAGTATATTAGCGCGAAGCTCCTACAATGAGCAGTTCTTC.